This TCR beta chain is from a study of T-cell reconstitution after alpha-beta-depleted transplantation in children. CDR3 size: 14 residues. V lost 4 bases, J lost 5 bases, and 13 bases lay in between. Per germline, CDR1 SEHNR and CDR2 FQNEAQ (reference sequence). Unique molecular identifiers were incorporated into the prepared TCRbeta library. TCRdb reprocessed the PCR reads with MiXCR, giving one entry per CDR3 protein. The repertoire includes around 600,000 distinct CDR3 sequences, roughly 17% of them detected once, and about 1.1% sits in the top ten. The sequences come from PBMCs from the stem cell graft donor, collected from the stem cell graft. The chain couples TRBV7-9 to TRBJ2-3; D is undetermined. The clonotype was recovered from a human donor who donated a stem cell graft to a child with acute myeloid leukemia. The CDR3 reads CASSWPKLGDTQYF. The CDR3 DNA reads TGTGCCAGCAGCTGGCCTAAGCTCGGAGATACGCAGTATTTT.